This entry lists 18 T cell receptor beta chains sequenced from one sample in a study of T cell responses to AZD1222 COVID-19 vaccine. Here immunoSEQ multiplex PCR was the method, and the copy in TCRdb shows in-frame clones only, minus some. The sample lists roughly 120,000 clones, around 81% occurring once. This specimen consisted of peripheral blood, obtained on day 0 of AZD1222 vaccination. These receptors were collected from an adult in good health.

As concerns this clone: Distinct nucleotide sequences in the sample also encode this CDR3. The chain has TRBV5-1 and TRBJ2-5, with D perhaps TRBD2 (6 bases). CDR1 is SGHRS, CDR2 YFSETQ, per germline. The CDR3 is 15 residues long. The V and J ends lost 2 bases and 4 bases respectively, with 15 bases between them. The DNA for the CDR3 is TGCGCCAGCAGCTTTGCGGGTCCGACTAGAGAGACCCAGTACTTC. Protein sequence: CASSFAGPTRETQYF.

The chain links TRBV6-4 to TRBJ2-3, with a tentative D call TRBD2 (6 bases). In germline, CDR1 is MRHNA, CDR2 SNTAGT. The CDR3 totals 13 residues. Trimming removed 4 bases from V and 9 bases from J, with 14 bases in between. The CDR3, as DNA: TGTGCCAGCAGTGGGCTTCGGGGGAGCACGCAGTATTTT. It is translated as CASSGLRGSTQYF.

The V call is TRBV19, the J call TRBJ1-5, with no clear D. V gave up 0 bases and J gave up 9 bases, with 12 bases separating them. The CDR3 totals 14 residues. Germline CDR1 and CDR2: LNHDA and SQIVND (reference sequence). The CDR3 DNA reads TGTGCCAGTAGTATAGAGAACCAGGCAGGGCCCCAGCATTTT. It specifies CASSIENQAGPQHF.

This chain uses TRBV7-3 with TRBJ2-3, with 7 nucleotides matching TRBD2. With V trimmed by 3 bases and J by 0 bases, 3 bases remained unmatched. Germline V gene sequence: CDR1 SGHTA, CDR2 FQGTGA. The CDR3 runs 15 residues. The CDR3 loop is CASSFERGSTDTQYF. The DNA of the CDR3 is TGTGCCAGCAGCTTCGAGCGGGGTAGCACAGATACGCAGTATTTT.

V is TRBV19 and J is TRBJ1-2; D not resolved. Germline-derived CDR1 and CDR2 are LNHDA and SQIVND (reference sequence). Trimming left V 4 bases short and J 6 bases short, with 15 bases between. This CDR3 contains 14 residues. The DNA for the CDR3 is TGTGCCAGTAGTACTGACGGCTTGGCCGATGGCTACACCTTC. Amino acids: CASSTDGLADGYTF.

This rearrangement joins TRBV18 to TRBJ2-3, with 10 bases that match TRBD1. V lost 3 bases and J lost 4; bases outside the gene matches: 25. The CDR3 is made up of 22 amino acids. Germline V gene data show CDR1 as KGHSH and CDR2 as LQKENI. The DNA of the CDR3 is TGTGCCAGCTCACCTGGAGGGTCGGAGGCAGGTCGACAGGGGGCAATGGCAGATACGCAGTATTTT. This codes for CASSPGGSEAGRQGAMADTQYF.

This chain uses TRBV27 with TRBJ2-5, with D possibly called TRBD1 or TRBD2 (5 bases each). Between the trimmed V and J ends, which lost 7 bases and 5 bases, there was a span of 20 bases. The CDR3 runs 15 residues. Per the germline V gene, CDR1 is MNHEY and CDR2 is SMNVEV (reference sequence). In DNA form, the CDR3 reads TGTGCCAGCATGTGGTACGGGGCTAAGGGGGAGACCCAGTACTTC. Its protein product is CASMWYGAKGETQYF.

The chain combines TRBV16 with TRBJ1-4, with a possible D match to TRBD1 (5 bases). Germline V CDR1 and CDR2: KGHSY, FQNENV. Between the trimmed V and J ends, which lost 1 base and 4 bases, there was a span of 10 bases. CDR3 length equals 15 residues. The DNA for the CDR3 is TGTGCCAGCAGCCAATGGGACGTCGGTAATGAAAAACTGTTTTTT. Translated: CASSQWDVGNEKLFF.

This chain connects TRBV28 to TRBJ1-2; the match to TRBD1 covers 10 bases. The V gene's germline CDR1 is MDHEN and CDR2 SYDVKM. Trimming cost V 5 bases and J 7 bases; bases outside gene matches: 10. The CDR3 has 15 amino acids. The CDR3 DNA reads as TGTGCCAGCAGTCAGGGACAGGGGAGGGTAGGTGGCTACACCTTC. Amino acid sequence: CASSQGQGRVGGYTF.

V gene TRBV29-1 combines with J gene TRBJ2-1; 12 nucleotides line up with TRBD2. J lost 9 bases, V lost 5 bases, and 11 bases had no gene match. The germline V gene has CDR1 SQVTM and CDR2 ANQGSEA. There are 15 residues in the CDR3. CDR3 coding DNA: TGCAGCGTTTCTAGCGGGAGGGCTGACGAGAGTGAGCAGTTCTTC. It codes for CSVSSGRADESEQFF.

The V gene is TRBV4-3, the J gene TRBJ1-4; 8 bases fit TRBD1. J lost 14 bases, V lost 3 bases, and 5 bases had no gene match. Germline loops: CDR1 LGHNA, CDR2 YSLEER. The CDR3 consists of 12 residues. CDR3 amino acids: CASSQDRVNLFF. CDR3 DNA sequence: TGCGCCAGCAGCCAGGACAGGGTGAACCTGTTTTTT.

CDR3 DNA: TGTGCCTGGAGTGTGACGGGAGATACGCAGTATTTT. Translating it yields CAWSVTGDTQYF. The rearrangement joins TRBV30 to TRBJ2-3; D call uncertain. Germline V CDR1 and CDR2: GTSNPN, SVGIG (reference sequence). The CDR3 is 12 residues long. The V and J ends lost 0 bases and 5 bases respectively, with 6 bases between them. Looking up the rest from reference TRBV30 and TRBJ2-3 gives the full variable domain: SQTIHQWPATLVQPVGSPLSLECTVEGTSNPNLYWYRQAAGRGLQLLFYSVGIGQISSEVPQNLSASRPQDRQFILSSKKLLLSDSGFYLCAWSVTGDTQYFGPGTRLTVL.

CDR3 DNA sequence: TGTGCCAGCAGCCCAAACAGGGGAGGAAACACCATATATTTT. Translated, it gives CASSPNRGGNTIYF. The chain is built from TRBV7-8 and TRBJ1-3; 7 bases are shared with TRBD1. The V gene's germline CDR1 is SGHVS and CDR2 FQNEAQ. V was pared by 5 bases and J by 4 bases, with 5 bases of the junction left unmatched. This CDR3 has 14 amino acids.

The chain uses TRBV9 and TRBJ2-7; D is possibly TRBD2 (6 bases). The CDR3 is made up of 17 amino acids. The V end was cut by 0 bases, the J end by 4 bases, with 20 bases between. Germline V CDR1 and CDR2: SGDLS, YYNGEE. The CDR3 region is CASSVGGGAGPNYEQYF. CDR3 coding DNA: TGTGCCAGCAGCGTAGGTGGTGGTGCGGGGCCGAATTACGAGCAGTACTTC.

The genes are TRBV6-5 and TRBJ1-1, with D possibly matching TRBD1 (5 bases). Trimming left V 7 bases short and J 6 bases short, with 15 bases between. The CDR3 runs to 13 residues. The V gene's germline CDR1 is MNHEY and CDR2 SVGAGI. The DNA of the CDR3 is TGTGCCAGCATACACAGGTGGGGACCTGAAGCTTTCTTT. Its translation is CASIHRWGPEAFF.

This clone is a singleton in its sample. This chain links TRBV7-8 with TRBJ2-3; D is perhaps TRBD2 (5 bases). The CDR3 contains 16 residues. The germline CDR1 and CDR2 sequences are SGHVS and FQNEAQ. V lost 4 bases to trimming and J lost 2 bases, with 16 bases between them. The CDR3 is CASSSHGLADTDTQYF. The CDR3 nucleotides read TGTGCCAGCAGCTCCCACGGGCTAGCCGACACAGATACGCAGTATTTT.

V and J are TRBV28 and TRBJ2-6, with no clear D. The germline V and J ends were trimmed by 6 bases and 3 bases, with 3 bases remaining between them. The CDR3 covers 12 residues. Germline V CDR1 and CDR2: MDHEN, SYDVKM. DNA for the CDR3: TGTGCCAGCAGAGGTGGGGCCAACGTCCTGACTTTC. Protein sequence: CASRGGANVLTF. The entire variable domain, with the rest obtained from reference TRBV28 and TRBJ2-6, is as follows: DVKVTQSSRYLVKRTGEKVFLECVQDMDHENMFWYRQDPGLGLRLIYFSYDVKMKEKGDIPEGYSVSREKKERFSLILESASTNQTSMYLCASRGGANVLTFGAGSRLTVL.

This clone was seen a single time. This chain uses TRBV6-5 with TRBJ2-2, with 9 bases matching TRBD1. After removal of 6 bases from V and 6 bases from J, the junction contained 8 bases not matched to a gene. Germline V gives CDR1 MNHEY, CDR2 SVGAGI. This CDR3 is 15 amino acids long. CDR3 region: CASRNRDRASGELFF. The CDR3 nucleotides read TGTGCCAGCAGAAACCGGGACAGGGCATCCGGGGAGCTGTTTTTT.